The 5 T cell receptor beta chains below were found in one sample sequenced in a study of T cell responses to AZD1222 COVID-19 vaccine. The method was immunoSEQ multiplex PCR; TCRdb's version includes in-frame clones alone and lacks a portion of them. The profile shows about 120,000 clones, roughly nine tenths of them singletons. The sequences come from peripheral blood, collected on day 0 of AZD1222 vaccination. These TCRs come from an adult in good health.

V and J are TRBV7-9 and TRBJ2-5; TRBD2 matches 11 bases. This CDR3 is 16 amino acids long. V gave up 2 bases and J gave up 4 bases; unmatched junction bases: 6. Germline CDR1 and CDR2: SEHNR and FQNEAQ (reference sequence). CDR3 nucleotides: TGTGCCAGCAGCTTATCTTTAGCGGGAGGGCGAGAGACCCAGTACTTC. Residues: CASSLSLAGGRETQYF.

The chain couples TRBV27 to TRBJ2-7, with TRBD2 identical over 9 bases. The V segment lost 11 bases and the J segment 1 base; nucleotides outside the gene matches: 9. CDR1 is MNHEY, CDR2 SMNVEV, per germline (reference sequence). The CDR3 is 14 amino acids. The CDR3 DNA sequence: TGTGCCTCCCAGAGGCTAGCGGGGTCCTACGAGCAGTACTTC. Protein product: CASQRLAGSYEQYF.

V gene TRBV24-1 combines with J gene TRBJ2-3, with D unresolved. This CDR3 contains 15 residues. Germline-derived CDR1 and CDR2 are KGHDR and SFDVKD. Deletions cut 5 bases from V and 2 bases from J, with 13 bases between. In nucleotides, the CDR3 is TGTGCCACCAGTGCGGCTAAGCCTTCCACAGATACGCAGTATTTT. This sequence encodes CATSAAKPSTDTQYF.

The rearrangement uses TRBV30 and TRBJ2-7, with 7 positions matching TRBD1. Germline V gives CDR1 GTSNPN, CDR2 SVGIG (reference sequence). V dropped 5 bases and J dropped 1; count of bases not matched to a gene: 14. CDR3 length equals 16 residues. In nucleotides, the CDR3 is TGTGCCTGGGCGGCCGAGGGGGCGGTGGGATCCTACGAGCAGTACTTC. Its protein is CAWAAEGAVGSYEQYF. Full variable domain (remainder filled in from reference TRBV30 and TRBJ2-7): SQTIHQWPATLVQPVGSPLSLECTVEGTSNPNLYWYRQAAGRGLQLLFYSVGIGQISSEVPQNLSASRPQDRQFILSSKKLLLSDSGFYLCAWAAEGAVGSYEQYFGPGTRLTVT.

The CDR3 DNA sequence: TGTGCCAGCAGCCCGTCAGTAGCGGGAAGCCGGTCGGAGCAGTTCTTC. Amino acid sequence: CASSPSVAGSRSEQFF. This chain uses TRBV28 with TRBJ2-1; 8 bases are shared with TRBD2. Germline-derived CDR1 and CDR2 are MDHEN and SYDVKM. The CDR3 runs 16 residues. V shed 6 bases, J shed 10 bases, and the junction held 17 bases outside the gene matches. Complete variable domain (other parts from reference TRBV28 and TRBJ2-1): DVKVTQSSRYLVKRTGEKVFLECVQDMDHENMFWYRQDPGLGLRLIYFSYDVKMKEKGDIPEGYSVSREKKERFSLILESASTNQTSMYLCASSPSVAGSRSEQFFGPGTRLTVL.